These 14 T cell receptor beta chains came from one sample sequenced in a study of shared clonotypes between healthy human individuals. The data were produced by immunoSEQ multiplex PCR, yet TCRdb's version contains in-frame clones alone and is incomplete. The sample has about 2.5 million clones; approximately 90% are singletons. Sequencing was carried out using naive CD4+ T cells from PBMCs. Indicated subset: CD45RA+ positively selected. The receptors were gathered from a man between 18 and 29 years old in good health. Some clones in this sample may be carry-over from other donors' samples.

V gene TRBV7-9 combines with J gene TRBJ2-2; D ambiguous. Trimming removed 6 bases from V and 0 bases from J, with 5 bases in between. This CDR3 spans 13 amino acids. CDR1 is SEHNR, CDR2 FQNEAQ, per germline (reference sequence). The CDR3 DNA is TGTGCCAGCAGTCCCTCGAACACCGGGGAGCTGTTTTTT. It yields the protein CASSPSNTGELFF.

V is TRBV2 and J is TRBJ2-7, with D perhaps being TRBD1 or TRBD2 (5 bases each). V was trimmed by 2 bases and J by 0 bases, leaving 11 bases between them. The CDR3 consists of 15 residues. Germline-derived CDR1 and CDR2 are SNHLY and FYNNEI. The CDR3 coding sequence is TGTGCCAGCAGTGAACGGGGCAGCTTCTCCTACGAGCAGTACTTC. This codes for CASSERGSFSYEQYF. Full variable domain (rest looked up from reference TRBV2 and TRBJ2-7): EPEVTQTPSHQVTQMGQEVILRCVPISNHLYFYWYRQILGQKVEFLVSFYNNEISEKSEIFDDQFSVERPDGSNFTLKIRSTKLEDSAMYFCASSERGSFSYEQYFGPGTRLTVT.

The rearrangement links TRBV7-9 to TRBJ2-4; maybe TRBD2 (6 bases). Germline V gene lookup returns CDR1 SEHNR and CDR2 FQNEAQ (reference sequence). With 0 bases removed from V and 0 bases from J, the gap between germline ends came to 12 bases. This CDR3 is built from 17 residues. The CDR3 DNA is TGTGCCAGCAGCTTAGCCCCGGAGGGGCCAGCCAAAAACATTCAGTACTTC. Residues: CASSLAPEGPAKNIQYF. The whole variable domain, filled in from reference TRBV7-9 and TRBJ2-4, reads DTGVSQNPRHKITKRGQNVTFRCDPISEHNRLYWYRQTLGQGPEFLTYFQNEAQLEKSRLLSDRFSAERPKGSFSTLEIQRTEQGDSAMYLCASSLAPEGPAKNIQYFGAGTRLSVL.

This clone has only one observation. This chain uses TRBV10-1 with TRBJ2-1; maybe TRBD2 (5 bases). Trimming left V 0 bases short and J 5 bases short, with 5 bases between. Germline CDR1 is WNHNN and CDR2 is SYGVQD (reference sequence). This CDR3 is built from 13 residues. Here the CDR3 DNA reads TGCGCCAGCAGTGAGTCGCGGGACAATGAGCAGTTCTTC. It translates to CASSESRDNEQFF.

This rearrangement joins TRBV25-1 to TRBJ1-3; a possible D gene is TRBD1 (6 bases). With 3 bases removed from V and 0 bases from J, the gap between germline ends came to 18 bases. Per the germline V gene, CDR1 is MGHDK and CDR2 is SYGVNS. This CDR3 spans 18 amino acids. Here the CDR3 DNA reads TGTGCCAGCAGTGACATCAATCGACAGGCTTCCTCTGGAAACACCATATATTTT. Translating it yields CASSDINRQASSGNTIYF.

To note about this clone: Other DNA sequences in this sample translate to the same CDR3. The genes are TRBV19 and TRBJ1-1; D is unresolved. CDR1 is LNHDA and CDR2 is SQIVND in the germline V gene (reference sequence). The CDR3 is 12 residues long. The V end was cut by 3 bases, the J end by 4 bases, with 6 bases between. The CDR3 DNA is TGTGCCAGTAGTATTTTGGGCACTGAAGCTTTCTTT. Translated: CASSILGTEAFF.

Concerning this clone: The same CDR3 arises from other DNA sequences in this sample as well. V is TRBV19 and J is TRBJ2-7; 7 bases line up with TRBD1. Per germline, CDR1 LNHDA and CDR2 SQIVND (reference sequence). V gave up 4 bases and J gave up 0 bases; unmatched junction bases: 3. The CDR3 is made up of 14 amino acids. Here the CDR3 DNA reads TGTGCCAGTAGTACGGACAGGAGCTCCTACGAGCAGTACTTC. Translation: CASSTDRSSYEQYF.

The CDR3 sequence is CASRWRGDYGYTF. DNA for the CDR3: TGTGCCAGCAGATGGAGGGGGGACTATGGCTACACCTTC. The chain joins TRBV5-4 to TRBJ1-2, with D tentatively TRBD1 (6 bases). Germline V CDR1 and CDR2: SGHNT, YYREEE (reference sequence). The CDR3 spans 13 residues. V was cut by 5 bases and J by 3 bases, with 11 bases left in between.

V gene TRBV5-4 combines with J gene TRBJ1-4; 10 nucleotides line up with TRBD1. The germline V gene has CDR1 SGHNT and CDR2 YYREEE (reference sequence). V trimming: 4 bases; J trimming: 3 bases; junction bases outside the gene matches: 9. The CDR3 sequence is 17 residues long. CDR3 loop: CASSVKTGGASNEKLFF. CDR3 nucleotides: TGTGCCAGCAGCGTCAAGACAGGGGGCGCGTCTAATGAAAAACTGTTTTTT.

The rearrangement uses TRBV29-1 and TRBJ2-3, with 9 nucleotides matching TRBD2. The germline V gene encodes CDR1 SQVTM and CDR2 ANQGSEA. The V gene end was trimmed by 7 bases and the J gene end by 6 bases; junction bases not matched to a gene: 8. This CDR3 region has 13 residues. CDR3 region: CSAGTSGWDTQYF. CDR3 DNA: TGCAGCGCCGGTACTAGCGGGTGGGATACGCAGTATTTT.

The chain has TRBV2 and TRBJ2-1; D ambiguous. Germline CDR1 and CDR2: SNHLY and FYNNEI. The CDR3 extends over 14 amino acids. V gave up 4 bases and J gave up 7 bases, with 14 bases separating them. This CDR3 reads CASSVWFSKNEQFF. The CDR3 DNA reads TGTGCCAGCAGTGTCTGGTTTAGTAAGAATGAGCAGTTCTTC.

The gene calls are TRBV28 and TRBJ2-1; the D gene is possibly TRBD2 (7 bases). With 3 bases removed from V and 3 bases from J, the gap between germline ends came to 15 bases. Germline CDR1 is MDHEN and CDR2 is SYDVKM. CDR3 length: 16 amino acids. The CDR3 sequence is CASSLYGGPHYNEQFF. CDR3 sequence (DNA): TGTGCCAGCAGTTTGTACGGGGGGCCTCACTACAATGAGCAGTTCTTC.

This chain connects TRBV19 to TRBJ2-7, with 7 bases aligning to TRBD2. Germline CDR1 LNHDA, CDR2 SQIVND (reference sequence). V shed 10 bases, J shed 0 bases, and the junction held 21 bases outside the gene matches. The CDR3 sequence is 18 residues long. Here the CDR3 reads CATPQQPSGLSSSYEQYF. The CDR3 DNA follows: TGTGCCACCCCCCAACAACCTAGCGGCCTATCAAGCTCCTACGAGCAGTACTTC.

The chain couples TRBV5-5 to TRBJ1-1; 10 positions match TRBD1. The length of the CDR3 is 17 residues. J gave up 5 bases and V 4 bases, and 14 bases lay outside the gene matches. CDR1 and CDR2 (germline): SGHKS, YYEKEE (reference sequence). As DNA, the CDR3 is TGTGCCAGCAGCACCCGTGGGGGCGGACAGGGGGGAACTGAAGCTTTCTTT. Amino acid sequence: CASSTRGGGQGGTEAFF.